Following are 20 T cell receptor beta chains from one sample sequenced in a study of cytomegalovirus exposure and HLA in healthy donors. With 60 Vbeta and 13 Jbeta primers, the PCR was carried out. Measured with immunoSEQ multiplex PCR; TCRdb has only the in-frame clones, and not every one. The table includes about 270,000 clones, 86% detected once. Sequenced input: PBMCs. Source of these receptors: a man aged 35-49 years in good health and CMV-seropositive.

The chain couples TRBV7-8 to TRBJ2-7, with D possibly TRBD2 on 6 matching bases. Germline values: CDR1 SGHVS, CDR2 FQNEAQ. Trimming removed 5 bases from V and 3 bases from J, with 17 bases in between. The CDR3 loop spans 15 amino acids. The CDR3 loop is CASSERDGGNYEQYF. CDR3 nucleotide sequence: TGTGCCAGCAGCGAAAGGGACGGAGGGAACTACGAGCAGTACTTC.

Here the CDR3 DNA reads TGTGCCAGCAGCGAAGAGACAGCAAACTATGGCTACACCTTC. It encodes CASSEETANYGYTF. The rearrangement links TRBV21-1 to TRBJ1-2; whether TRBD1, the table's D call, matches the DNA was not checked. TRBV21-1 is noted as a pseudogene. The CDR3 totals 14 residues.

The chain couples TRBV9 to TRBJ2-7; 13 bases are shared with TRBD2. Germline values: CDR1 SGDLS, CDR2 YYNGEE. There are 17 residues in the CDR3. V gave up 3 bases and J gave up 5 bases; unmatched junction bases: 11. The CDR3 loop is CASSAPPGTSGTDEQYF. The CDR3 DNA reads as TGTGCCAGCAGCGCCCCGCCAGGGACTAGCGGGACTGACGAGCAGTACTTC.

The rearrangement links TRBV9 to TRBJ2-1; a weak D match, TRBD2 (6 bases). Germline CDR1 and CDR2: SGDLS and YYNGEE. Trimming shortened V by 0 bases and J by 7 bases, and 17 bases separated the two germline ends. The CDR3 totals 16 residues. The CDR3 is CASSVASQGGRNEQFF. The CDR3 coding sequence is TGTGCCAGCAGCGTAGCTTCCCAGGGAGGCAGGAATGAGCAGTTCTTC.

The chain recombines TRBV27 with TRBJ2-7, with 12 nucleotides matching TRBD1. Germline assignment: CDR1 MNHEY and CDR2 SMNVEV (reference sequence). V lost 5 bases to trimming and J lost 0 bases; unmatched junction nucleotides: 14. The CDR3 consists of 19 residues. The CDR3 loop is CASSPPGQGAWSHSYEQYF. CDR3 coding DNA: TGTGCCAGCAGTCCGCCGGGACAGGGGGCATGGTCCCACTCCTACGAGCAGTACTTC.

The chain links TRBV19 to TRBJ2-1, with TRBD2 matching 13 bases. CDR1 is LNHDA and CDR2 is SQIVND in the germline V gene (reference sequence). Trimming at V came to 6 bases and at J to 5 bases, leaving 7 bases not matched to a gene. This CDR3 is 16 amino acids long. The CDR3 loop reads CASRLSGLAGDNEQFF. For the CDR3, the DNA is TGTGCCAGTAGATTAAGCGGACTAGCGGGGGACAATGAGCAGTTCTTC.

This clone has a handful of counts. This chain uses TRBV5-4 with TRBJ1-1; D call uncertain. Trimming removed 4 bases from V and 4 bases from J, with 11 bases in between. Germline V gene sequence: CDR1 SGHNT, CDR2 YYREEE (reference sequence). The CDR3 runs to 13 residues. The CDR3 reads CASSATSLTEAFF. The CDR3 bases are TGTGCCAGCAGCGCCACTTCTCTCACTGAAGCTTTCTTT.

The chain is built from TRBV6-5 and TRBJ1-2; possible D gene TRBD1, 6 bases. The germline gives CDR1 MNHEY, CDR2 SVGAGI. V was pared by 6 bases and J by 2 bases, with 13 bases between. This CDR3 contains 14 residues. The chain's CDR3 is CASRRQATNYGYTF. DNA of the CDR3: TGTGCCAGCAGACGACAGGCGACCAACTATGGCTACACCTTC.

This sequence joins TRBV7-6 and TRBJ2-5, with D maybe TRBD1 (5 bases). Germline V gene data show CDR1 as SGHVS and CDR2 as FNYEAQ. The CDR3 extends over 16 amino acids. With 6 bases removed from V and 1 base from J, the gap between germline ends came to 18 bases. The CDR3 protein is CASSFGSGIFQETQYF. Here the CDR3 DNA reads TGTGCCAGCAGTTTTGGGTCAGGGATCTTCCAAGAGACCCAGTACTTC.

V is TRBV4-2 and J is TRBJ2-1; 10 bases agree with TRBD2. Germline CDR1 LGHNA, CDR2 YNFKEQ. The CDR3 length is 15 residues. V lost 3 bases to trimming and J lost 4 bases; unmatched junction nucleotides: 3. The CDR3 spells CASSHTSGKYNEQFF. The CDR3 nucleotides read TGTGCCAGCAGCCATACTAGCGGGAAGTACAATGAGCAGTTCTTC.

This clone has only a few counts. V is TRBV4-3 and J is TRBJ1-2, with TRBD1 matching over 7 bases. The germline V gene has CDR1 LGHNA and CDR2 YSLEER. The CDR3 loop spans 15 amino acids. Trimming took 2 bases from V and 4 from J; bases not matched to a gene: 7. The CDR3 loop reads CASSQTLTGRYGYTF. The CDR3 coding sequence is TGCGCCAGCAGCCAAACCCTGACAGGGCGCTATGGCTACACCTTC.

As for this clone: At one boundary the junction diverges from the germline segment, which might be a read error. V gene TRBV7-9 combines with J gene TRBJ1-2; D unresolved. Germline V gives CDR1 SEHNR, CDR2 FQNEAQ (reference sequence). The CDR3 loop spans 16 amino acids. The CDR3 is CSSSLPGVELSYGYTF. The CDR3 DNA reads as TGTTCCAGCAGCTTACCGGGAGTCGAACTATCCTATGGCTACACCTTC.

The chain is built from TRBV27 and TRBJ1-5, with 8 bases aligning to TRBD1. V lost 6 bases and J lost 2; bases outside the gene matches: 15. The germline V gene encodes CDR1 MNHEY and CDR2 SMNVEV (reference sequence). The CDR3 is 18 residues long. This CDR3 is CASRDRALDGVGNQPQHF. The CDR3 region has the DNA TGTGCCAGCAGGGACAGGGCATTGGACGGGGTCGGCAATCAGCCCCAGCATTTT.

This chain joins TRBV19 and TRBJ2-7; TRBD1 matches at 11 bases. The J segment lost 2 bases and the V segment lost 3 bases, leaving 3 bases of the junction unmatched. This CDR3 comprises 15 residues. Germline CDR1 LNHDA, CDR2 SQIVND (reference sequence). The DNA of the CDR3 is TGTGCCAGTAGTATGGGACAGGGGGGAGCCTACGAGCAGTACTTC. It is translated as CASSMGQGGAYEQYF.

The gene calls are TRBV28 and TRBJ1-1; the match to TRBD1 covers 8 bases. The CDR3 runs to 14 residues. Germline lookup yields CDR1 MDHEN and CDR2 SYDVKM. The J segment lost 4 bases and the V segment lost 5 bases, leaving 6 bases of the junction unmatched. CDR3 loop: CASSQGGQGTEAFF. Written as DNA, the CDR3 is TGTGCCAGCAGTCAGGGAGGACAGGGCACTGAAGCTTTCTTT. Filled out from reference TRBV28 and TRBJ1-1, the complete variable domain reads DVKVTQSSRYLVKRTGEKVFLECVQDMDHENMFWYRQDPGLGLRLIYFSYDVKMKEKGDIPEGYSVSREKKERFSLILESASTNQTSMYLCASSQGGQGTEAFFGQGTRLTVV.

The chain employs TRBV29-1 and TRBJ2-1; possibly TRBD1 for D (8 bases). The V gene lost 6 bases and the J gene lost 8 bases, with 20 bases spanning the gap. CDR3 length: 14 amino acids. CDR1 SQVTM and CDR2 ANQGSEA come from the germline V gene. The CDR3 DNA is TGCAGCGTCCGAAGGACACAGGGGGGGGATGAGCAGTTCTTC. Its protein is CSVRRTQGGDEQFF.

The CDR3 protein is CASSYAGTGVIYF. The DNA for the CDR3 is TGTGCCAGCAGTTACGCCGGGACAGGGGTTATCTACTTC. The rearrangement links TRBV6-5 to TRBJ2-7; 10 bases agree with TRBD1. From germline, CDR1 is MNHEY and CDR2 SVGAGI. J was trimmed by 13 bases and V by 2 bases; bases with no gene match: 8. The length of the CDR3 is 13 residues.

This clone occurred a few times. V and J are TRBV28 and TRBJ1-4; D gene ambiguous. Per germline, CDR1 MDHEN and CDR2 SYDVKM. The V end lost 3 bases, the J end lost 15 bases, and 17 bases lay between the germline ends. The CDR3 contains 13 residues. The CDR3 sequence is CASSLQHRDNVFF. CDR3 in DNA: TGTGCCAGCAGTTTGCAACATCGTGACAACGTGTTTTTT.

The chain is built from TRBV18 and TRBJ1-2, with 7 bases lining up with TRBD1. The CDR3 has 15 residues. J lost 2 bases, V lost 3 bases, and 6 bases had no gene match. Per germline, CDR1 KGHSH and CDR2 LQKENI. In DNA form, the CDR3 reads TGTGCCAGCTCACCGGGACAGACAACCAACTATGGCTACACCTTC. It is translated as CASSPGQTTNYGYTF.

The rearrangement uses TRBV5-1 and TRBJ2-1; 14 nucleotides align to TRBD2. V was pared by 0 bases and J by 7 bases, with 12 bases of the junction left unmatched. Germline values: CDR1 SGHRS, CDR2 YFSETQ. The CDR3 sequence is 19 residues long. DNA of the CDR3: TGCGCCAGCAGCTTGGTTTCGGGCAGCGGGACTAGCGGGAGAAATGAGCAGTTCTTC. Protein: CASSLVSGSGTSGRNEQFF. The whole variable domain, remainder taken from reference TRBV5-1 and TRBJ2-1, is KAGVTQTPRYLIKTRGQQVTLSCSPISGHRSVSWYQQTPGQGLQFLFEYFSETQRNKGNFPGRFSGRQFSNSRSEMNVSTLELGDSALYLCASSLVSGSGTSGRNEQFFGPGTRLTVL.